What follows are 5 T cell receptor beta chains derived from one specimen sequenced in a study of blood T cell repertoires in COVID-19. Generated by immunoSEQ multiplex PCR, the TCRdb table keeps only in-frame clones and is missing some. The sample includes under 20,000 clones, 85% to 95% of them seen just once. The sample consisted of peripheral blood. The receptors were sampled from a woman aged 45-59 years with active COVID-19.

The chain uses TRBV19 and TRBJ2-7; perhaps TRBD1 as D (5 bases). Trimming took off 1 base at V and 3 bases at J, with 10 bases between the two ends. The CDR3 extends over 14 amino acids. Germline lookup yields CDR1 LNHDA and CDR2 SQIVND (reference sequence). The CDR3 region has the DNA TGTGCCAGTAGTATAGGACAGATCGGCTACGAGCAGTACTTC. Its protein product is CASSIGQIGYEQYF. Combining the CDR3 with reference TRBV19 and TRBJ2-7 gives the whole variable domain DGGITQSPKYLFRKEGQNVTLSCEQNLNHDAMYWYRQDPGQGLRLIYYSQIVNDFQKGDIAEGYSVSREKKESFPLTVTSAQKNPTAFYLCASSIGQIGYEQYFGPGTRLTVT.

The V and J genes are TRBV28 and TRBJ1-1, with 7 positions matching TRBD1. The CDR3 has 12 residues. CDR1 is MDHEN and CDR2 is SYDVKM in the germline V gene. Germline trimming cut 3 bases from V and 9 bases from J; bases unmatched to any gene: 4. The DNA for the CDR3 is TGTGCCAGCAGTTTTAACAGGGGAAAAGCTTTCTTT. Amino acids: CASSFNRGKAFF. The whole variable domain, remainder taken from reference TRBV28 and TRBJ1-1, is DVKVTQSSRYLVKRTGEKVFLECVQDMDHENMFWYRQDPGLGLRLIYFSYDVKMKEKGDIPEGYSVSREKKERFSLILESASTNQTSMYLCASSFNRGKAFFGQGTRLTVV.

This clone has a single count. The gene calls are TRBV3-1 (or the pseudogene TRBV3-2) and TRBJ2-2; 8 nucleotides line up with TRBD2. CDR1 and CDR2 from the germline V gene are LGHDT and YNNKEL (reference sequence). V gave up 5 bases and J gave up 3 bases; unmatched junction bases: 8. The CDR3 length is 16 residues. The CDR3 loop reads CASSSERERDTGELFF. The CDR3 region has the DNA TGTGCCAGCAGCTCAGAGCGGGAGAGGGACACCGGGGAGCTGTTTTTT.

The chain combines TRBV11-2 with TRBJ1-2; 10 bases agree with TRBD1. J lost 3 bases, V lost 2 bases, and 3 bases had no gene match. Looked up from germline, CDR1 is SGHAT and CDR2 is FQNNGV. The CDR3 length is 15 residues. CDR3 protein: CASSLQTGGYYGYTF. The DNA of the CDR3 is TGTGCCAGCAGCTTACAGACAGGGGGCTACTATGGCTACACCTTC. Together with reference TRBV11-2 and TRBJ1-2, the CDR3 gives the full variable domain: EAGVAQSPRYKIIEKRQSVAFWCNPISGHATLYWYQQILGQGPKLLIQFQNNGVVDDSQLPKDRFSAERLKGVDSTLKIQPAKLEDSAVYLCASSLQTGGYYGYTFGSGTRLTVV.

J is TRBJ1-3 and V is TRBV5-1; no firm D call. Germline V gene data show CDR1 as SGHRS and CDR2 as YFSETQ. V lost 0 bases to trimming and J lost 0 bases, with 7 bases between them. The CDR3 extends over 15 amino acids. The CDR3 DNA reads as TGCGCCAGCAGCTTGGCGGGAATCTCTGGAAACACCATATATTTT. It yields the protein CASSLAGISGNTIYF.